The T cell receptor (beta chain) under discussion was sequenced for a study of identical twins. This clonotype was seen a few times. Its specificity is not known. Points from the study as a whole: Twin sharing of out-of-frame TCR alpha was underestimated by models in monozygotic pairs.

TCRdb fed the 5' RACE reads into MiXCR, producing one record per CDR3 protein. The profile shows some 1,700,000 distinct CDR3 sequences, roughly 35% of them singletons. The CDR3 sequence is 16 residues long. Germline V CDR1 and CDR2: MNHEY, SVGEGT. Trimming took off 8 bases at V and 2 bases at J, with 21 bases between the two ends. The receptor was isolated from a newborn girl in good health. The chain combines TRBV6-2 or TRBV6-3 with TRBJ2-5, with D perhaps TRBD2 (5 bases). What was sequenced was cord blood. The CDR3 DNA reads as TGTGCCAGCCAAAGAATGCAATCCGGGGTTCAAGAGACCCAGTACTTC. Encoded protein: CASQRMQSGVQETQYF.